The present entry profiles one TCR beta chain with its context. Its antigen is not identified. The CDR3 sequence is 12 residues long. Between the trimmed V and J ends, which lost 3 bases and 6 bases, there was a span of 8 bases. Germline assignment: CDR1 SNHLY and CDR2 FYNNEI. These data are taken from a study of cytomegalovirus exposure and HLA in healthy donors. Notes on the study in general: Within the data, a cluster of highly shared sequence variants was likely a sequencing artifact. In a later analysis, HLA-C alleles had the fewest associated TCRs, DRB1 alleles the most. When analyzed later, a missense DCLRE1C variant was found to be linked to TCR beta V- and J-gene trimming. A later analysis reportedly found that, within productive TCRs, an Asian-associated ancestry cluster had fewer N-insertions than the mean observed across the roughly 670 donors.

Amplification used 60 Vbeta primers and 13 Jbeta primers. TCRdb keeps only in-frame clones here, not all; method: immunoSEQ multiplex PCR. The sample lists about 200,000 clones; about 80% were seen once. The origin of this receptor is a woman aged 30 to 39 in good health and CMV-seronegative. The chain couples TRBV2 to TRBJ1-1, with D unresolved. Sequenced: PBMCs. CDR3 sequence: CASSEQAPEAFF. CDR3 coding DNA: TGTGCCAGCAGTGAGCAGGCGCCTGAAGCTTTCTTT.